This T cell receptor beta chain was found in a study of technical replicates of blood from several donors. Profiling relied on immunoSEQ multiplex PCR, and the TCRdb table lists in-frame clones only, not all of them. The table has nearly 70,000 clones, just over 90% seen once. This CDR3 region has 17 residues. The germline V gene encodes CDR1 KGHSH and CDR2 LQKENI. With 3 bases removed from V and 0 bases from J, the gap between germline ends came to 15 bases. This sequence was found in a human donor in good health. Some clones in this sample may be carry-over from other donors' samples. The V and J genes are TRBV18 and TRBJ1-3; possibly TRBD1 for D (5 bases). Sequenced sample: PBMCs. The CDR3 coding sequence is TGTGCCAGCTCACCCTTAGTGAGACAGAGCTCTGGAAACACCATATATTTT. Residues: CASSPLVRQSSGNTIYF.